Below are 17 T cell receptor beta chains sequenced from a single sample in a study of blood T cell repertoires in COVID-19. Assay: immunoSEQ multiplex PCR; the TCRdb copy retains only in-frame clones and omits some. The table shows some 670,000 clones, with approximately 90% occurring only once. Sequenced sample: peripheral blood. All receptors come from a woman younger than 35 with acute or convalescent COVID-19.

The chain joins TRBV19 to TRBJ1-2; weak D call: TRBD1 (5 bases). Trimming stripped 2 bases from V and 8 bases from J, with 12 bases between. The germline CDR1 and CDR2 sequences are LNHDA and SQIVND (reference sequence). This CDR3 spans 13 amino acids. The CDR3 region is CASSISGARGYTF. The CDR3 bases are TGTGCCAGTAGTATAAGCGGGGCGCGAGGCTACACCTTC. Variable domain in full (rest from reference TRBV19 and TRBJ1-2): DGGITQSPKYLFRKEGQNVTLSCEQNLNHDAMYWYRQDPGQGLRLIYYSQIVNDFQKGDIAEGYSVSREKKESFPLTVTSAQKNPTAFYLCASSISGARGYTFGSGTRLTVV.

V is TRBV6-6 and J is TRBJ2-2; no reliable D call. Trimming shortened V by 7 bases and J by 2 bases, and 11 bases separated the two germline ends. This CDR3 is 14 amino acids long. Per germline, CDR1 MNHNY and CDR2 SVGAGI (reference sequence). The CDR3: CASTGNSNTGELFF. In nucleotides, the CDR3 is TGTGCCAGCACAGGAAATTCAAACACCGGGGAGCTGTTTTTT.

This clone was seen just once. The genes are TRBV5-1 and TRBJ1-6; TRBD1 matches 11 bases. With 4 bases clipped from V and 6 bases from J, the junction kept 6 bases outside the gene matches. Germline values: CDR1 SGHRS, CDR2 YFSETQ. The CDR3 runs to 16 residues. CDR3 protein: CASSIGTGGVNSPLHF. DNA of the CDR3: TGCGCCAGCAGCATCGGGACAGGGGGTGTTAATTCACCCCTCCACTTT.

V is TRBV6-1 and J is TRBJ1-2, with a tentative D call TRBD1 (6 bases). Trimming cost V 1 base and J 7 bases, with 16 bases left between them. The CDR3 consists of 15 residues. CDR1 and CDR2 from the germline V gene are MNHNS and SASEGT. CDR3 residues: CASSEGTVPFSGYTF. CDR3 nucleotides: TGTGCCAGCAGTGAAGGGACAGTTCCGTTTAGTGGCTACACCTTC.

The chain uses TRBV6-2 or TRBV6-3 and TRBJ1-1; no clear D gene. CDR1 and CDR2 (germline): MNHEY, SVGEGT. V lost 4 bases and J 3 bases, leaving 18 bases between the germline ends. This CDR3 is built from 16 residues. Here the CDR3 reads CASSLVLFPRDTEAFF. In DNA form, the CDR3 reads TGTGCCAGCAGTTTGGTCCTGTTCCCGAGGGACACTGAAGCTTTCTTT.

The CDR3 loop is CASSVESNGGATGELFF. The DNA for the CDR3 is TGTGCCAGCAGCGTAGAGTCTAATGGGGGGGCGACCGGGGAGCTGTTTTTT. This chain links TRBV9 with TRBJ2-2; D perhaps matches TRBD2 (7 bases). The germline V gene has CDR1 SGDLS and CDR2 YYNGEE. This CDR3 contains 17 residues. Trimming left V 0 bases short and J 5 bases short, with 17 bases between.

The genes are TRBV18 and TRBJ1-1; D may be TRBD1 (6 bases). Germline-derived CDR1 and CDR2 are KGHSH and LQKENI. Trimming cost V 3 bases and J 4 bases, with 9 bases left between them. This CDR3 is 13 amino acids long. The CDR3 DNA reads as TGTGCCAGCTCACCTTTGGACAGCACTGAAGCTTTCTTT. Residues: CASSPLDSTEAFF.

CDR3 nucleotide sequence: TGTGCCAGCAGTTTATTACGGACTAGTGTAGAGACCCAGTACTTC. As protein: CASSLLRTSVETQYF. The chain combines TRBV27 with TRBJ2-5; 7 nucleotides match TRBD2. The CDR3 extends over 15 amino acids. Trimming removed 1 base from V and 4 bases from J; junction bases left unmatched: 6. Per the germline V gene, CDR1 is MNHEY and CDR2 is SMNVEV (reference sequence).

Comments on this clone: Other DNA sequences in the sample encode the same CDR3. The V and J genes are TRBV18 and TRBJ1-2; 11 nucleotides align to TRBD1. CDR1 is KGHSH and CDR2 is LQKENI in the germline V gene. The CDR3 has 14 amino acids. The V and J ends lost 3 bases and 4 bases, in that order; junction bases with no gene match: 1. CDR3 residues: CASSPGTGGYGYTF. CDR3 bases: TGTGCCAGCTCACCGGGGACAGGGGGCTATGGCTACACCTTC.

The V and J genes are TRBV5-5 and TRBJ1-2; 7 bases are a match to TRBD1. CDR3 size: 14 residues. Losses at the gene ends were 4 bases for V and 6 bases for J; bases not matched to a gene: 9. Germline CDR1 and CDR2: SGHKS and YYEKEE (reference sequence). CDR3 nucleotide sequence: TGTGCCAGCAGCGGGACAGAGGGGAGAGATGGCTACACCTTC. Encoded protein: CASSGTEGRDGYTF. Drawing the rest from reference TRBV5-5 and TRBJ1-2, the complete variable domain is DAGVTQSPTHLIKTRGQQVTLRCSPISGHKSVSWYQQVLGQGPQFIFQYYEKEERGRGNFPDRFSARQFPNYSSELNVNALLLGDSALYLCASSGTEGRDGYTFGSGTRLTVV.

This clone appeared a single time. The chain employs TRBV30 and TRBJ2-2, with TRBD2 identical over 13 bases. Germline CDR1 is GTSNPN and CDR2 is SVGIG (reference sequence). The CDR3 runs 12 residues. V trimming: 2 bases; J trimming: 14 bases; junction bases outside the gene matches: 2. CDR3 nucleotides: TGTGCCTGGAGTTGGACTAGCGGGGGTCTGTTTTTT. It encodes CAWSWTSGGLFF.

V is TRBV5-5 and J is TRBJ1-4; 8 nucleotides line up with TRBD1. Germline V gene lookup returns CDR1 SGHKS and CDR2 YYEKEE (reference sequence). Germline trimming cut 3 bases from V and 8 bases from J; bases unmatched to any gene: 9. The length of the CDR3 is 15 residues. CDR3 nucleotide sequence: TGTGCCAGCAGCTCATTACAGGGGGTCAACGAAAAACTGTTTTTT. Its protein is CASSSLQGVNEKLFF.

The V call is TRBV21-1, the J call TRBJ2-7; TRBD1 is the table's D call and was not checked against the DNA. TRBV21-1 is tagged as a pseudogene. This CDR3 region has 15 residues. The CDR3 loop is CASSKAGTGGNEQYF. The CDR3 bases are TGTGCCAGCAGCAAAGCTGGGACAGGAGGAAACGAGCAGTACTTC.

This chain connects TRBV5-1 to TRBJ2-2; 7 bases line up with TRBD1. The CDR3 runs to 14 residues. Germline V lookup: CDR1 SGHRS, CDR2 YFSETQ. The V segment lost 4 bases and the J segment 6 bases; nucleotides outside the gene matches: 6. In DNA, the CDR3 is TGCGCCAGCAGCACCGGGACAGAGGCCGGGGAGCTGTTTTTT. The encoded protein is CASSTGTEAGELFF.

Remarks on this clone: The sample contains more than one DNA sequence encoding this CDR3. The rearrangement links TRBV4-1 to TRBJ1-1; a possible D gene is TRBD1 (5 bases). The CDR3 sequence is 12 residues long. Between the trimmed V and J ends, which lost 3 bases and 6 bases, there was a span of 8 bases. Germline CDR1 MGHRA, CDR2 YSYEKL. CDR3 in DNA: TGCGCCAGCAGCCAGGGAGGGGCTGAAGCTTTCTTT. Translated, it gives CASSQGGAEAFF.

CDR3 in DNA: TGTGCCAGCAGTCTTGACAGGGGGCGGGTAAAACTGTTTTTT. It translates to CASSLDRGRVKLFF. The J gene is TRBJ1-4, the V gene TRBV6-5, with TRBD1 identical over 10 bases. With 5 bases clipped from V and 10 bases from J, the junction kept 7 bases outside the gene matches. The CDR3 totals 14 residues. CDR1 is MNHEY, CDR2 SVGAGI, per germline.

The J gene is TRBJ2-3, the V gene TRBV9; TRBD2 matches 10 bases. CDR1 SGDLS and CDR2 YYNGEE come from the germline V gene. V gave up 4 bases and J gave up 2 bases; unmatched junction bases: 7. This CDR3 spans 16 amino acids. The CDR3 DNA is TGTGCCAGCAGCATCCGGACTAGCGGAGCCACAGATACGCAGTATTTT. This codes for CASSIRTSGATDTQYF.